Given below is one T cell receptor beta chain in context. What it binds is unknown. The V end was cut by 3 bases, the J end by 5 bases, with 10 bases between. Germline CDR1 and CDR2: ENHRY and SYGVKD. The CDR3 has 13 residues. This sample is drawn from a study of T cell repertoires in cytomegalovirus infection. Study summary: TCR beta signatures that were public indicated CMV infection and matching HLA type.

Overall study findings and caveats: HLA-C-restricted TCR beta clonotypes specific for CMV led the ex vivo response. Identification of carriers of CMV plus the relevant HLA was achieved through cumulative public TCR beta family frequency.

TCRdb called the reads again in MiXCR, with one record for every CDR3 protein. The sample yields about 740,000 distinct CDR3 sequences, approximately 34% seen once. This TCR was sampled from a human donor in good health (CMV status not recorded). Some clones in this sample may be carry-over from other donors' samples. The chain combines TRBV10-3 with TRBJ1-1; D call uncertain. Sequenced: PBMCs. CDR3 DNA sequence: TGTGCCATCAGTGACCGCCGGGGAACTGAAGCTTTCTTT. Protein sequence: CAISDRRGTEAFF.